This T cell receptor (beta chain) was identified in a study of cytomegalovirus exposure and HLA in healthy donors. Whole-study results and caveats: For most TCR sequences rarity was the rule, although some public TCRs occurred in many donors.

Turning to this clone: What it binds is unknown.

The PCR employed 60 Vbeta primers together with 13 Jbeta primers. Profiling relied on immunoSEQ multiplex PCR, and the TCRdb table lists in-frame clones only, not all of them. This table has roughly 160,000 clones, roughly 80% appearing once. Trimming took off 1 base at V and 5 bases at J, with 14 bases between the two ends. CDR1 is SNHLY, CDR2 FYNNEI, per germline. This CDR3 contains 15 residues. The origin of this receptor is a male donor in good health and CMV-seronegative. The chain is built from TRBV2 and TRBJ1-1; the D gene is possibly TRBD1 (6 bases). Sequencing was done on a sample of PBMCs. The CDR3 DNA is TGTGCCAGCAGTGAAGTGGTCAGGGGAGGGACTGAAGCTTTCTTT. It translates to CASSEVVRGGTEAFF.